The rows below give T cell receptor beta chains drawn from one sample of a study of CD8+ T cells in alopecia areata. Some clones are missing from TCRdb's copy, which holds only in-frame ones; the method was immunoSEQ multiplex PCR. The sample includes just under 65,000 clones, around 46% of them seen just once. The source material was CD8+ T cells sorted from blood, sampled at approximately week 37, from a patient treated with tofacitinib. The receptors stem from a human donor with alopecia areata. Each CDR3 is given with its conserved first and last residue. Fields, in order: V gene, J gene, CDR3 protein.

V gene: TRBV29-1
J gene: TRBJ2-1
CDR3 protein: CSVGLAENPGEQFF

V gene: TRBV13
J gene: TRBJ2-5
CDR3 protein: CASTLGSETQYF

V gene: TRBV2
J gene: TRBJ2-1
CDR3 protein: CASPGGLAAPRDYNEQFF

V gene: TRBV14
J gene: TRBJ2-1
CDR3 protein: CASSQVGLSGTGGYNEQFF

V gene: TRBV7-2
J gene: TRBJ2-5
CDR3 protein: CASSSGGAGIQETQYF

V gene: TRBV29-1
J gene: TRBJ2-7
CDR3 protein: CSVPAGAGEQYF

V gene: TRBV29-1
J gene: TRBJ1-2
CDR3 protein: CSVWTGFVCTF

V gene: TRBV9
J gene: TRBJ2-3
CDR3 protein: CASSGERVTDTQYF

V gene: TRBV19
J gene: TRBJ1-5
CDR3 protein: CASTPMAAYSNQPQHF

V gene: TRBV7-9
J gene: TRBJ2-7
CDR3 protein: CASSGTARYEQYF

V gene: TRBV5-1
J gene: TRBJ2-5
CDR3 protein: CASSPYPGGRETQYF

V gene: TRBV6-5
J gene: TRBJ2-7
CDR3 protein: CASSYSELGYEQYF

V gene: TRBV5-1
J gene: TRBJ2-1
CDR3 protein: CASSSAGGPHNEQFF

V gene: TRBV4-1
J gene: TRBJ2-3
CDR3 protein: CASRSGTRVAPQYF

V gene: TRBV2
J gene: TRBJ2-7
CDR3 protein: CASRIGQNDNYEQYF

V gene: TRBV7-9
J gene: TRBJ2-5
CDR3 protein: CASSSGGTGHMAQYF